The source of this T cell receptor (beta chain) is a study of CD8 T cells in ankylosing spondylitis. General observations from the study: A TCR beta motif of eight highly homologous variants appeared characteristic of ankylosing spondylitis blood. In peripheral blood, disease-linked CD8+ clones occurred at relatively low frequencies. It was reported that disease-linked clones were significantly enriched in matched ankylosing spondylitis synovial fluid.

Making use of molecular barcodes, quantitative 5'-RACE generated TCR beta libraries. TCRdb re-analysed the 5' RACE reads in MiXCR, keeping a single row per CDR3 protein. The profile shows about 460,000 distinct CDR3 sequences, less than 6% of them singletons. V was cut by 2 bases and J by 11 bases, with 18 bases left in between. Per germline, CDR1 SGHVS and CDR2 FNYEAQ. CDR3 length: 14 residues. This clonotype was counted only a few times. What it recognizes is unknown. The chain is built from TRBV7-6 and TRBJ1-1; D ambiguous. The TCR sequence derives from a male donor with ankylosing spondylitis. Material for sequencing was blood, either unsorted or a sorted T cell fraction (not recorded which). The DNA for the CDR3 is TGTGCCAGCAGCTTAAGGGTGGCGGCTCAGGAGGCTTTCTTT. Amino acids: CASSLRVAAQEAFF.